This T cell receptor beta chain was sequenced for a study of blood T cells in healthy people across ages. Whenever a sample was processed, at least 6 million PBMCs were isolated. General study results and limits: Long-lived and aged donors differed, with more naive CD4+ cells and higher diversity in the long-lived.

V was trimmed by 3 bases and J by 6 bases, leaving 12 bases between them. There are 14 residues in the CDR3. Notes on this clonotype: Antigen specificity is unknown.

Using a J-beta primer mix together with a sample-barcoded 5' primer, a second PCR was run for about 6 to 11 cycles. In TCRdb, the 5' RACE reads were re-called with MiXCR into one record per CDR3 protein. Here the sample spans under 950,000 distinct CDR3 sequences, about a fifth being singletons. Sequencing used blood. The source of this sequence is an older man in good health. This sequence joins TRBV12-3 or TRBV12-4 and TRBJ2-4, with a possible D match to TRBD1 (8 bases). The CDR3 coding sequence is TGTGCCAGCAGTTTGAACAGGGGGGGAAACATTCAGTACTTC. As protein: CASSLNRGGNIQYF.